A selection of T cell receptor beta chains follows, all from one sample in a study of T cells in Graves' hyperthyroidism and ophthalmopathy. TCRdb re-called the multiplex PCR reads with MiXCR, one entry per CDR3 protein. Among hundreds of thousands of distinct CDR3 sequences listed, approximately 14% were seen once. The specimen sequenced was blood. The receptors originated from a man aged 18 to 29 with Graves' ophthalmopathy. CDR3s include the opening cysteine and the closing phenylalanine or tryptophan. A D gene is named only where the DNA matches it firmly. Where a row states a size, it is once, few, many or the class of an expanded clone; other rows omit it.

TRBV6-1,.,TRBJ1-2,.,TGTGCCAGCAGTGACGCATGGGGTGGCTACACCTTC,CASSDAWGGYTF
TRBV19,.,TRBJ2-7,.,TGTGCCAGTAGTATAAACCCCTCGGTTTTCCGCTACGAGCAGTACTTC,CASSINPSVFRYEQYF
TRBV10-3,.,TRBJ2-1,.,TGTGCCATCAGTGAGTCGGGGGGGGCTTTAAGCGGCTCTGAGTTCTTC,CAISESGGALSGSEFF
TRBV27,.,TRBJ2-3,.,TGTGCCAGCAGTTTATTCGGGGGCCCCAGCACAGATACGCAGTATTTT,CASSLFGGPSTDTQYF
TRBV14,few,TRBJ1-1,.,TGTGCCAGGACTCCTAGACGACGGGGTTTGAACACTGAAGCTTTCTTT,CARTPRRRGLNTEAFF
TRBV7-9,.,TRBJ1-1,.,TGTGCCAGCAGCCCGACGACCTTGAACACTGAAGCTTTCTTT,CASSPTTLNTEAFF
TRBV6-2/TRBV6-3,.,TRBJ2-2,TRBD1,TGTGTCAGCACCCCCCGGACAGGGTGGTCGAACACCGGGGAGCTGTTTTTT,CVSTPRTGWSNTGELFF
TRBV20-1,many,TRBJ2-5,.,TGCAGTGCTAGAGATGTTTCTAGCGACGAGACCCAGTACTTC,CSARDVSSDETQYF
TRBV6-5,.,TRBJ1-2,TRBD1,TGTGCCAGCAGTTACCCCCGGGACAGGAGCCTCACCACGCTCTTAAACTATGGCTACACCTTC,CASSYPRDRSLTTLLNYGYTF
TRBV6-1,many,TRBJ1-2,TRBD1,TGTGCCAGCACCCATCAGGGGGGCAATTCTAACTATGGCTACACCTTC,CASTHQGGNSNYGYTF
TRBV27,.,TRBJ1-1,.,TGTGCCAGCAGTTCGATCTCCGGGACAGAAGCTTTCTTT,CASSSISGTEAFF
TRBV11-1,many,TRBJ2-7,.,TGTGCCAGCAGCTTCGTGCGAGAATACGAGCAGTACTTC,CASSFVREYEQYF
TRBV27,many,TRBJ2-7,.,TGTGCCAGCAGTTTAATGGCAGCTGGATACGAGCAGTACTTC,CASSLMAAGYEQYF
TRBV3-1,many,TRBJ1-4,.,TGTGCCAGCAGCCACAGGTCCGGGACTAATGAAAAACTGTTTTTT,CASSHRSGTNEKLFF
TRBV7-9,many,TRBJ2-3,TRBD2,TGTGCCAGCAGCGGAATCTCTAGCGGGGGGCTCCCTAGCACAGATACGCAGTATTTT,CASSGISSGGLPSTDTQYF
TRBV6-5,few,TRBJ1-2,.,TGTGCCAGCAGTTACTCGAAGATGATTCAGGACCTCTATGGCTACACCTTC,CASSYSKMIQDLYGYTF
TRBV18,many,TRBJ2-5,TRBD1,TGTGCCAGCTCACATCCGGGACAGCAAGAGACCCAGTACTTC,CASSHPGQQETQYF
TRBV6-1,few,TRBJ1-2,.,TGTGCCAGCAGCGCCACAGTGGACTATGGCTACACCTTC,CASSATVDYGYTF
TRBV20-1,.,TRBJ2-5,.,TGCAGTGCTAGAGGTACAGGAGAGACCCAGTACTTC,CSARGTGETQYF
TRBV6-1,.,TRBJ1-3,TRBD1,TGTGCCAGCACCGGGGGACAGATCTCTGGAAACACCATATATTTT,CASTGGQISGNTIYF
TRBV18,many,TRBJ2-1,TRBD2,TGTGCCAGCTCTAGCGGGGTTGACAATGAGCAGTTCTTC,CASSSGVDNEQFF
TRBV5-1,many,TRBJ2-7,.,TGCGCCAGCAGCTTGGGCCGTCTCGGCGGGATAAGCTCCTACGAGCAGTACTTC,CASSLGRLGGISSYEQYF
TRBV9,.,TRBJ1-4,TRBD1,TGTGCCAGCAGCGTAGGGACAGGGGATGAAAAACTGTTTTTT,CASSVGTGDEKLFF
TRBV6-1,.,TRBJ2-1,TRBD2,TGTGCCAGCAGTGAAGCGCCACTAGCGGGGGCCCAAGGGGAGCAGTTCTTC,CASSEAPLAGAQGEQFF
TRBV5-1,.,TRBJ2-5,TRBD2,TGCGCCAGCAGCTTTGGACTAGCGGGCAATTTACAAGAGACCCAGTACTTC,CASSFGLAGNLQETQYF
TRBV10-2,many,TRBJ1-5,.,TGCGCCAGCAGTGTCGGGACGGAGTATCAGCCCCAGCATTTT,CASSVGTEYQPQHF
TRBV7-9,many,TRBJ2-3,.,TGTGCCAGCAGCTTAGTTTACACAGATACGCAGTATTTT,CASSLVYTDTQYF
TRBV6-2/TRBV6-3,.,TRBJ2-1,TRBD2,TGTGCCAGCAGTTACCCCCTAGCGGGAGATTACAATGAGCAGTTCTTC,CASSYPLAGDYNEQFF
TRBV11-2,many,TRBJ1-2,.,TGTGCCAGCAGCTTAGTCTCGTCCCCCGCGCCTGGGTATGGCTACACCTTC,CASSLVSSPAPGYGYTF
TRBV20-1,.,TRBJ2-7,TRBD1,TGCAGTGCTAGAGATCCCGGGACAGGGAGTTTCTACGAGCAGTACTTC,CSARDPGTGSFYEQYF
TRBV2,many,TRBJ1-4,TRBD1,TGTGCCAGCACGGATTCGGGACAGGGAGGAGAAAAACTGTTTTTT,CASTDSGQGGEKLFF
TRBV7-3,many,TRBJ2-3,.,TGTGCCAGCAGCTTAATGGGGGCGCGTGCAGATACGCAGTATTTT,CASSLMGARADTQYF
TRBV9,.,TRBJ2-1,.,TGTGCCAGCAGCGCCGACCCGGGTCAGAAGTTCTTC,CASSADPGQKFF
TRBV20-1,few,TRBJ1-3,.,TGCAGTGCTAGAGATAGGTCAGGGGTGTATTGGTCTGGAAACACCATATATTTT,CSARDRSGVYWSGNTIYF
TRBV6-1,few,TRBJ1-4,.,TGTGCCAGCAGGGACGGGTCGGCTAATGAAAAACTGTTTTTT,CASRDGSANEKLFF
TRBV7-8,many,TRBJ2-1,.,TGTGCCAGCAGCTCCCACCGGGACTGGTTGTACAATGAGCAGTTCTTC,CASSSHRDWLYNEQFF
TRBV7-9,.,TRBJ1-5,.,TGTGCCAGCAGCGGTCGGGGGGTAGGGCAGCCCCAGCATTTT,CASSGRGVGQPQHF
TRBV10-3,many,TRBJ1-4,.,TGTGCCATCAGTCCCCGGGACGGAGAAAAACTGTTTTTT,CAISPRDGEKLFF
TRBV19,few,TRBJ1-2,.,TGTGCCAGTAGTCCCGCAGGGGCGGGGTATGGCTACACCTTC,CASSPAGAGYGYTF
TRBV4-1,.,TRBJ2-7,TRBD1,TGCGCCAGCAGCCGCCAATCACAGGGGGAAGGCGAGCAGTACTTC,CASSRQSQGEGEQYF
TRBV5-6,few,TRBJ1-5,.,TGTGCCAGCAGCTGGGGGCCTGGGGGCAATCAGCCCCAGCATTTT,CASSWGPGGNQPQHF
TRBV4-1,few,TRBJ2-7,.,TGCGCCAGCAGCCACCAGGTGGGATACGAGCAGTACTTC,CASSHQVGYEQYF
TRBV29-1,many,TRBJ2-3,TRBD2,TGCAGCGTTGAGGGCTCTAGCGGTGGCACAGATACGCAGTATTTT,CSVEGSSGGTDTQYF
TRBV20-1,many,TRBJ2-7,TRBD1,TGCAGTGCTTGGGACAGGAGCTCCTACGAGCAGTACTTC,CSAWDRSSYEQYF
TRBV11-2,.,TRBJ1-3,TRBD1,TGTGCCAGCAGCTTCAGGACAGGGAGTGCTGGAAACACCATATATTTT,CASSFRTGSAGNTIYF
TRBV5-5,many,TRBJ2-5,.,TGTGCCAGCAGCTCCCCAACTTCACGAGAGACCCAGTACTTC,CASSSPTSRETQYF
TRBV29-1,many,TRBJ1-2,.,TGCAGCGTTGAGACAAGGAACTATGGCTACACCTTC,CSVETRNYGYTF
TRBV19,few,TRBJ1-2,.,TGTGCCAGTAGTCCCCAGGGGAGGCAGGCAACCTTTGGCTACACCTTC,CASSPQGRQATFGYTF
TRBV30,many,TRBJ2-3,.,TGTGCACTGGACCCCCCCGCGGGGAACACAGATACGCAGTATTTT,CALDPPAGNTDTQYF
TRBV3-1,many,TRBJ1-1,.,TGTGCCAGCAGCCAAGGAGGTGAAGCTTTCTTT,CASSQGGEAFF
TRBV5-1,.,TRBJ2-5,TRBD2,TGCGCCAGCAGCTTGGGTCTGGGGGCCCTAGCGGGAGTGGGCGAGACCCAGTACTTC,CASSLGLGALAGVGETQYF
TRBV13,many,TRBJ2-7,TRBD2,TGTGCCAGCAGCTCTTTAGCGGGGGGGACCTACGAGCAGTACTTC,CASSSLAGGTYEQYF
TRBV27,many,TRBJ2-1,.,TGTGCCAGCAGTCCAAGGGCGGACCCCTACAATGAGCAGTTCTTC,CASSPRADPYNEQFF
TRBV4-1,many,TRBJ2-3,.,TGCGCCAGCAGCCGACTCCCTTGGCGGGGAACGCAGTATTTT,CASSRLPWRGTQYF
TRBV9,few,TRBJ1-1,.,TGTGCCAGCAGTGTTGAGGGGACTGAAGCTTTCTTT,CASSVEGTEAFF